These 27 T cell receptor beta chains share one sample of origin, sequenced in a study of blood T cell repertoires in COVID-19. Some clones are missing from TCRdb's copy, which holds only in-frame ones; the method was immunoSEQ multiplex PCR. The sample holds more than 300,000 clones, about 90% seen once. The sequenced sample consisted of peripheral blood. These TCRs come from a woman between 45 and 65 years old with COVID-19, enrolled during active disease.

The chain couples TRBV7-6 to TRBJ2-7, with TRBD1 matching over 7 bases. CDR1 SGHVS and CDR2 FNYEAQ come from the germline V gene. There are 14 residues in the CDR3. J was trimmed by 2 bases and V by 5 bases; bases with no gene match: 6. CDR3 DNA: TGTGCCAGCAGCCAACAGGGGAGCCCCTACGAGCAGTACTTC. This encodes CASSQQGSPYEQYF.

This chain connects TRBV5-1 to TRBJ2-7; D gene ambiguous. V lost 3 bases and J lost 7, with 20 bases in between. The CDR3 length is 15 residues. Per the germline V gene, CDR1 is SGHRS and CDR2 is YFSETQ. The CDR3 region is CASSSAGGEIGEQYF. The CDR3 DNA follows: TGCGCCAGCAGCTCGGCCGGCGGCGAGATTGGAGAGCAGTACTTC.

J is TRBJ2-1 and V is TRBV27, with 7 bases identical to TRBD2. The CDR3 is made up of 11 amino acids. V lost 6 bases, J lost 10 bases, and 3 bases stayed unmatched. The germline gives CDR1 MNHEY, CDR2 SMNVEV (reference sequence). The chain's CDR3 is CASRGRVEQFF. The CDR3 coding sequence is TGTGCCAGCAGGGGGAGGGTCGAGCAGTTCTTC.

The chain joins TRBV27 to TRBJ2-7; tentatively, D is TRBD2 (6 bases). The ends were cut back, 8 bases at V and 7 bases at J, with 18 bases in the middle. Per germline, CDR1 MNHEY and CDR2 SMNVEV (reference sequence). The CDR3 loop spans 13 amino acids. CDR3 sequence: CASAYPGRLEQYF. In nucleotides, the CDR3 is TGTGCCAGCGCTTACCCAGGGAGGTTGGAGCAGTACTTC.

The chain uses TRBV27 and TRBJ2-3, with 9 bases matching TRBD1. CDR3 length: 12 amino acids. CDR1 is MNHEY, CDR2 SMNVEV, per germline (reference sequence). J was trimmed by 15 bases and V by 1 base; bases with no gene match: 5. The DNA for the CDR3 is TGTGCCAGCAGTTTATTGGGACAGGGAGAATATTTT. Translation: CASSLLGQGEYF.

The V gene is TRBV18, the J gene TRBJ1-1, with D uncertain. V was trimmed by 8 bases and J by 0 bases, leaving 7 bases between them. From germline, CDR1 is KGHSH and CDR2 LQKENI. CDR3 size: 12 residues. The CDR3 region is CASNTMNTEAFF. The CDR3 nucleotides read TGTGCCAGCAACACCATGAACACTGAAGCTTTCTTT.

The gene calls are TRBV28 and TRBJ1-3; D is undetermined. In germline, CDR1 is MDHEN, CDR2 SYDVKM. The CDR3 has 15 amino acids. V was shortened by 1 base and J by 1 base, with 8 bases between the two germline ends. CDR3 DNA sequence: TGTGCCAGCAGTTTATTTCTAGCTTCTGGAAACACCATATATTTT. As protein: CASSLFLASGNTIYF.

This clone was seen just once. The gene calls are TRBV3-1 (or the pseudogene TRBV3-2) and TRBJ2-3; 14 bases map to TRBD2. In germline, CDR1 is LGHDT, CDR2 YNNKEL (reference sequence). The trim removed 6 bases at V and 3 bases at J, leaving 5 bases unmatched. The CDR3 has 16 residues. The CDR3: CASRPWTSGRTDTQYF. Here the CDR3 DNA reads TGTGCCAGCAGACCATGGACTAGCGGGAGGACAGATACGCAGTATTTT.

This chain joins TRBV18 and TRBJ1-1, with unresolved D. Germline V gene data show CDR1 as KGHSH and CDR2 as LQKENI. Trimming removed 4 bases at V and 5 bases at J, with 8 bases between. The CDR3 length is 12 residues. CDR3 region: CASSRGGTEAFF. The DNA of the CDR3 is TGTGCCAGCTCACGGGGAGGGACTGAAGCTTTCTTT.

V usage is TRBV7-6 and J usage is TRBJ2-5, with D hard to call. Trimming cost V 4 bases and J 5 bases, with 17 bases left between them. This CDR3 is 15 amino acids long. The germline V gene has CDR1 SGHVS and CDR2 FNYEAQ. CDR3 nucleotide sequence: TGTGCCAGCAGCTGGCTCCAGGTGATGGGCGAGACCCAGTACTTC. Translated: CASSWLQVMGETQYF.

The table lists this clone with a few counts. V gene TRBV3-1 (or the pseudogene TRBV3-2) combines with J gene TRBJ1-1, with TRBD1 as a possible D gene (5 bases). Trimming took off 6 bases at V and 1 base at J, with 18 bases between the two ends. The CDR3 runs to 16 residues. Germline CDR1 reads LGHDT; CDR2 reads YNNKEL (reference sequence). CDR3 DNA: TGTGCCAGCAGTCTCAGGGCAGGCAGAGGGAACACTGAAGCTTTCTTT. This codes for CASSLRAGRGNTEAFF.

This clone was seen only once. The DNA for the CDR3 is TGTGCCATCGGGACAGCGACTATGTTTGGCTACACCTTC. This codes for CAIGTATMFGYTF. The J gene is TRBJ1-2, the V gene TRBV24-1; TRBD1 agrees at 7 bases. V gave up 11 bases and J gave up 7 bases; unmatched junction bases: 12. The CDR3 is made up of 13 amino acids. CDR1 and CDR2 from the germline V gene are KGHDR and SFDVKD.

The chain combines TRBV1 with TRBJ1-2. TRBV1 is a pseudogene. CDR3 length: 16 amino acids. DNA for the CDR3: TGCACCAGCACCTCACCCGGGGGGGGTGGGAAATATGGCTACACCTTC. It yields the protein CTSTSPGGGGKYGYTF.

This clone was observed a handful of times. This chain connects TRBV5-1 to TRBJ1-3; D uncertain. Trimming removed 1 base from V and 4 bases from J, with 15 bases in between. Germline V gene data show CDR1 as SGHRS and CDR2 as YFSETQ. The CDR3 loop spans 16 amino acids. The CDR3 nucleotides are TGCGCCAGCAGCTTGAACCCGGGGAGATCCGGAAACACCATATATTTT. Amino acid sequence: CASSLNPGRSGNTIYF.

The chain is built from TRBV3-1 (or the pseudogene TRBV3-2) and TRBJ2-5, with 8 bases that match TRBD2. Trimming took 1 base from V and 5 from J; bases not matched to a gene: 9. The CDR3 loop spans 16 amino acids. Germline CDR1 and CDR2: LGHDT and YNNKEL (reference sequence). The CDR3 DNA reads as TGTGCCAGCAGCCAAGTGGGACTAGGAAACCCGGAGACCCAGTACTTC. It codes for CASSQVGLGNPETQYF.

This chain links TRBV27 with TRBJ1-6; the match to TRBD1 covers 9 bases. The V gene end was trimmed by 6 bases and the J gene end by 6 bases; junction bases not matched to a gene: 12. The CDR3 covers 17 residues. In germline, CDR1 is MNHEY, CDR2 SMNVEV (reference sequence). CDR3 in DNA: TGTGCCAGCAGCCTCAGCCAGGGGACAGGGTTTAATTCACCCCTCCACTTT. Translated: CASSLSQGTGFNSPLHF.

The chain employs TRBV6-1 and TRBJ1-5, with D perhaps TRBD1 (6 bases). CDR3 length equals 16 residues. Trimming left V 2 bases short and J 2 bases short, with 13 bases between. CDR1 is MNHNS, CDR2 SASEGT, per germline. CDR3 protein: CASSETWGRGNQPQHF. The CDR3 nucleotides read TGTGCCAGCAGTGAAACTTGGGGGCGAGGCAATCAGCCCCAGCATTTT.

This clone was seen a single time. The chain combines TRBV6-5 with TRBJ2-5, with 9 bases lining up with TRBD1. Germline CDR1 is MNHEY and CDR2 is SVGAGI. The CDR3 length is 15 residues. The V segment lost 2 bases and the J segment 2 bases; nucleotides outside the gene matches: 3. The CDR3 loop reads CASSYPGTGQETQYF. The DNA for the CDR3 is TGTGCCAGCAGTTACCCTGGGACAGGGCAAGAGACCCAGTACTTC.

This clone showed up many times. The chain couples TRBV6-5 to TRBJ2-7; a possible D gene is TRBD2 (6 bases). This CDR3 region has 15 residues. CDR1 is MNHEY, CDR2 SVGAGI, per germline. V lost 4 bases and J 2 bases, leaving 15 bases between the germline ends. The CDR3 loop is CASSSQEGGPYEQYF. CDR3 in DNA: TGTGCCAGCAGTTCCCAGGAGGGAGGACCCTACGAGCAGTACTTC.

The V gene is TRBV21-1, the J gene TRBJ2-3; TRBD1, the D gene given by the table, was not confirmed from the DNA. TRBV21-1 is flagged as a pseudogene. The length of the CDR3 is 17 residues. CDR3 nucleotide sequence: TGTGCCAGCAGTCCCCCCGAACAGGGACCATCCACAGATACGCAGTATTTT. Amino acid sequence: CASSPPEQGPSTDTQYF.

The V and J genes are TRBV30 and TRBJ2-7; possibly TRBD1 for D (6 bases). The germline V and J ends were trimmed by 8 bases and 7 bases, with 24 bases remaining between them. Germline CDR1 and CDR2: GTSNPN and SVGIG (reference sequence). The CDR3 covers 14 residues. For the CDR3, the DNA is TGTGCCCAAGAAGGGGGACACCTAACGGGAGAGCAGTACTTC. It encodes CAQEGGHLTGEQYF.

This chain joins TRBV7-9 and TRBJ2-1; 9 bases fit TRBD2. The CDR3 has 16 amino acids. Germline V CDR1 and CDR2: SEHNR, FQNEAQ (reference sequence). V shed 5 bases, J shed 7 bases, and the junction held 12 bases outside the gene matches. The CDR3, as DNA: TGTGCCAGCAGCCCAGTTGGGCTAGCGGGAATTAATGAGCAGTTCTTC. This gives the protein CASSPVGLAGINEQFF.

The CDR3 reads CASSIMGQGFGNQPQHF. The CDR3 DNA is TGTGCCAGTAGTATAATGGGACAGGGATTCGGCAATCAGCCCCAGCATTTT. J is TRBJ1-5 and V is TRBV19, with TRBD1 matching over 9 bases. The V gene end was trimmed by 2 bases and the J gene end by 2 bases; junction bases not matched to a gene: 7. Germline assignment: CDR1 LNHDA and CDR2 SQIVND (reference sequence). This CDR3 is 17 amino acids long.

The chain employs TRBV18 and TRBJ2-1, with 10 bases aligning to TRBD1. In germline, CDR1 is KGHSH, CDR2 LQKENI. Unmatched junction bases numbered 7, after V lost 4 bases and J lost 7 bases. CDR3 length equals 15 residues. The CDR3 sequence: CASSLLGQGWNEQFF. Here the CDR3 DNA reads TGTGCCAGCTCACTGCTGGGACAGGGGTGGAATGAGCAGTTCTTC.

The chain combines TRBV27 with TRBJ2-2; no reliable D call. The CDR3 runs 13 residues. V lost 4 bases, J lost 6 bases, and 9 bases lay in between. CDR1 is MNHEY, CDR2 SMNVEV, per germline (reference sequence). Here the CDR3 reads CASSWSVPGELFF. The CDR3 nucleotides are TGTGCCAGCAGTTGGTCAGTCCCCGGGGAGCTGTTTTTT.

This chain uses TRBV7-3 with TRBJ2-7; weak D call: TRBD1 (5 bases). This CDR3 contains 13 residues. V shed 0 bases and J shed 7 bases, with 10 bases lying between them. Germline V gene sequence: CDR1 SGHTA, CDR2 FQGTGA. DNA for the CDR3: TGTGCCAGCAGCTTAACGGGGCCAGGGGAGCAGTACTTC. Translated: CASSLTGPGEQYF.

V gene TRBV9 combines with J gene TRBJ2-1; maybe TRBD1 (6 bases). Germline V gene sequence: CDR1 SGDLS, CDR2 YYNGEE. This CDR3 spans 14 amino acids. V was shortened by 3 bases and J by 4 bases, with 11 bases between the two germline ends. The CDR3 spells CASSAGQLYNEQFF. DNA for the CDR3: TGTGCCAGCAGCGCCGGACAGTTATACAATGAGCAGTTCTTC.